These 23 T cell receptor beta chains were sequenced from one sample in a study of technical replicates of blood from a few donors. Data came from immunoSEQ multiplex PCR; TCRdb stores just in-frame clones and leaves some out. The sample records approximately 6,900 clones, 90% to 96% being singletons. Sequenced material: PBMCs. The source is a human donor in good health.

This chain connects TRBV6-5 to TRBJ2-5; weak D call: TRBD1 (5 bases). Germline lookup yields CDR1 MNHEY and CDR2 SVGAGI. Trimming left V 7 bases short and J 3 bases short, with 12 bases between. The CDR3 loop spans 13 amino acids. CDR3 region: CASNQGTEETQYF. The CDR3, as DNA: TGTGCCAGCAACCAGGGAACGGAAGAGACCCAGTACTTC.

V usage is TRBV2 and J usage is TRBJ1-1; D gene uncertain. This CDR3 region has 13 residues. V shed 5 bases and J shed 4 bases, with 11 bases lying between them. Per germline, CDR1 SNHLY and CDR2 FYNNEI. The CDR3 reads CASSTEFITEAFF. CDR3 coding DNA: TGTGCCAGCAGTACAGAGTTTATCACTGAAGCTTTCTTT.

The chain is built from TRBV6-1 and TRBJ2-5; 10 positions agree with TRBD2. After removal of 10 bases from V and 4 bases from J, the junction contained 3 bases not matched to a gene. The CDR3 has 12 residues. Germline V gives CDR1 MNHNS, CDR2 SASEGT. This CDR3 reads CATRTSGETQYF. CDR3 nucleotide sequence: TGTGCCACGAGGACTAGCGGAGAGACCCAGTACTTC.

The V call is TRBV7-3, the J call TRBJ2-1; TRBD2 aligns across 8 bases. V shed 4 bases, J shed 0 bases, and the junction held 5 bases outside the gene matches. The length of the CDR3 is 16 residues. In germline, CDR1 is SGHTA, CDR2 FQGTGA. The CDR3 protein is CASSSIAGSSYNEQFF. The CDR3 DNA follows: TGTGCCAGCAGCTCTATAGCGGGGAGCTCCTACAATGAGCAGTTCTTC.

The V gene is TRBV25-1, the J gene TRBJ2-1, with 9 bases identical to TRBD2. V dropped 3 bases and J dropped 10; count of bases not matched to a gene: 10. The CDR3 has 15 residues. The germline CDR1 and CDR2 sequences are MGHDK and SYGVNS. The DNA for the CDR3 is TGTGCCAGCAGTGATCATCAGCGGGAGGTAGGGGAGCAGTTCTTC. Its protein product is CASSDHQREVGEQFF.

The chain is built from TRBV7-7 and TRBJ2-7; D remains ambiguous. V lost 5 bases and J 3 bases, leaving 11 bases between the germline ends. CDR1 is SSHAT, CDR2 FNYEAQ, per germline (reference sequence). CDR3 size: 13 residues. Here the CDR3 reads CASSKVGGYEQYF. CDR3 bases: TGTGCCAGCAGCAAAGTCGGCGGCTACGAGCAGTACTTC.

V and J are TRBV7-8 and TRBJ2-7, with D tentatively TRBD2 (5 bases). This CDR3 is built from 19 residues. CDR1 SGHVS and CDR2 FQNEAQ come from the germline V gene. Trimming shortened V by 4 bases and J by 1 base, and 26 bases separated the two germline ends. The CDR3 nucleotides are TGTGCCAGCAGCTCAGTAACGGGCCGGAGAACTGAGGGTTCCTACGAGCAGTACTTC. Translated, it gives CASSSVTGRRTEGSYEQYF.

Remarks on this clone: The germline gene is not matched at one end of the junction; a read error may be the cause. The chain carries TRBV7-9 and TRBJ2-7, with 11 bases identical to TRBD2. Germline loops: CDR1 SEHNR, CDR2 FQNEAQ (reference sequence). The CDR3 has 13 residues. CDR3 residues: CASNLAGGDEQYF. The CDR3 DNA reads TGTGCCAGCAACTTAGCGGGAGGGGACGAGCAGTACTTC.

V usage is TRBV6-6 and J usage is TRBJ2-7; no reliable D call. Trimming shortened V by 6 bases and J by 1 base, and 10 bases separated the two germline ends. This CDR3 spans 13 amino acids. Looked up from germline, CDR1 is MNHNY and CDR2 is SVGAGI (reference sequence). The CDR3 is CASSDDFSYEQYF. In nucleotides, the CDR3 is TGTGCCAGCAGCGACGACTTTTCCTACGAGCAGTACTTC.

The chain uses TRBV15 and TRBJ2-5; 12 bases agree with TRBD2. CDR1 and CDR2 (germline): LNHNV, YYDKDF (reference sequence). This CDR3 spans 18 amino acids. J was trimmed by 5 bases and V by 0 bases; bases with no gene match: 10. In DNA form, the CDR3 reads TGTGCCACCAGCAGAGAGCTAGCGGGAGGGCGATTTCGGGAGACCCAGTACTTC. Amino acid sequence: CATSRELAGGRFRETQYF.

The CDR3 loop reads CASSIQGGALQYF. CDR3 coding DNA: TGTGCCAGCAGTATCCAAGGGGGAGCTTTGCAGTACTTC. The chain couples TRBV6-1 to TRBJ2-7; a weak D match, TRBD1 (6 bases). The CDR3 spans 13 residues. CDR1 MNHNS and CDR2 SASEGT come from the germline V gene. V dropped 5 bases and J dropped 9 bases, with 17 bases sitting between them.

V is TRBV11-2 and J is TRBJ1-5; no reliable D call. The V gene lost 1 base and the J gene lost 5 bases, with 6 bases spanning the gap. The CDR3 spans 13 residues. CDR1 and CDR2 (germline): SGHAT, FQNNGV. Here the CDR3 reads CASSLGSYQPQHF. In nucleotides, the CDR3 is TGTGCCAGCAGCTTAGGTTCGTATCAGCCCCAGCATTTT.

V and J are TRBV27 and TRBJ2-2; no clear D. The CDR3 consists of 17 residues. Germline lookup yields CDR1 MNHEY and CDR2 SMNVEV (reference sequence). The V end lost 6 bases, the J end lost 2 bases, and 19 bases lay between the germline ends. The CDR3 region is CASSPPTPTFNTGELFF. DNA for the CDR3: TGTGCCAGCAGCCCACCGACACCGACATTTAACACCGGGGAGCTGTTTTTT.

This clone was counted a single time. The chain couples TRBV5-6 to TRBJ2-1; tentative D call: TRBD1 (5 bases). V dropped 1 base and J dropped 8 bases, with 19 bases sitting between them. The germline V gene has CDR1 SGHDT and CDR2 YYEEEE. There are 16 residues in the CDR3. The CDR3 region is CASSLRGLGKMHEQFF. Written as DNA, the CDR3 is TGTGCCAGCAGCTTGAGGGGCCTCGGTAAGATGCATGAGCAGTTCTTC.

The chain recombines TRBV5-1 with TRBJ2-5, with 14 bases fitting TRBD2. The junction had 7 bases not matched to a gene; V was cut back by 4 bases and J by 5 bases. The germline CDR1 and CDR2 sequences are SGHRS and YFSETQ. This CDR3 contains 16 residues. The CDR3 here is CASSPGGLAGEETQYF. CDR3 nucleotides: TGCGCCAGCAGCCCGGGGGGACTAGCGGGAGAGGAGACCCAGTACTTC.

The CDR3 loop reads CASSETPAGGHHGYTF. The CDR3 DNA reads as TGTGCCAGCAGTGAAACGCCGGCAGGGGGGCACCATGGCTACACCTTC. J is TRBJ1-2 and V is TRBV6-1; 7 nucleotides match TRBD1. The CDR3 spans 16 residues. Germline CDR1 reads MNHNS; CDR2 reads SASEGT. V lost 2 bases, J lost 6 bases, and 12 bases stayed unmatched.

This clone was counted a single time. The chain links TRBV28 to TRBJ2-3, with a weak D call TRBD2 (5 bases). Trimming stripped 8 bases from V and 1 base from J, with 13 bases between. CDR3 length equals 14 residues. Per germline, CDR1 MDHEN and CDR2 SYDVKM. Written as DNA, the CDR3 is TGTGCCAGCTCGCCCTCCGGGGGCACAGATACGCAGTATTTT. Protein: CASSPSGGTDTQYF.

The chain combines TRBV2 with TRBJ2-6, with D hard to call. Germline loops: CDR1 SNHLY, CDR2 FYNNEI. V was shortened by 4 bases and J by 0 bases, with 7 bases between the two germline ends. This CDR3 is 15 amino acids long. As DNA, the CDR3 is TGTGCCAGCAGTGGACTCGACTCTGGGGCCAACGTCCTGACTTTC. Its protein is CASSGLDSGANVLTF.

The chain uses TRBV6-5 and TRBJ1-2, with D perhaps matching TRBD1 (6 bases). Germline values: CDR1 MNHEY, CDR2 SVGAGI. V was pared by 2 bases and J by 8 bases, with 18 bases between. This CDR3 is built from 15 residues. The CDR3 DNA follows: TGTGCCAGCAGTTACGTAACGGGGGGCGAGCGAGGCTACACCTTC. Translation gives CASSYVTGGERGYTF.

The chain carries TRBV5-1 and TRBJ2-1; 7 bases line up with TRBD2. The CDR3 runs to 14 residues. The ends lost 1 base at V and 6 bases at J; junction bases unmatched: 4. CDR1 is SGHRS, CDR2 YFSETQ, per germline. This CDR3 reads CASSLSASGNEQFF. CDR3 nucleotide sequence: TGCGCCAGCAGCTTGAGCGCTAGCGGCAATGAGCAGTTCTTC.

The sample holds a few counts of this clone. V gene TRBV6-5 combines with J gene TRBJ1-5, with 11 bases aligning to TRBD1. The V and J ends lost 3 bases and 5 bases, in that order; junction bases with no gene match: 3. The CDR3 runs 15 residues. CDR1 and CDR2 (germline): MNHEY, SVGAGI. The CDR3 spells CASSYGQGADQPQHF. Here the CDR3 DNA reads TGTGCCAGCAGTTATGGACAGGGGGCTGATCAGCCCCAGCATTTT.

The chain combines TRBV2 with TRBJ2-7; 10 nucleotides match TRBD1. This CDR3 has 15 residues. Germline CDR1 SNHLY, CDR2 FYNNEI. The junction had 7 bases not matched to a gene; V was cut back by 4 bases and J by 4 bases. DNA for the CDR3: TGTGCCAGCAGTGCCACCGGGACAGGGGTATACGAGCAGTACTTC. This codes for CASSATGTGVYEQYF.

CDR3 DNA sequence: TGCGCCAGCAGCACTACCACAGGGTTAACCGGGGAGCTGTTTTTT. Translating gives CASSTTTGLTGELFF. The V and J genes are TRBV5-1 and TRBJ2-2; maybe TRBD1 (6 bases). Germline CDR1 and CDR2: SGHRS and YFSETQ. The CDR3 length is 15 residues. V shed 4 bases and J shed 5 bases, with 15 bases lying between them. Full variable domain (missing parts from reference TRBV5-1 and TRBJ2-2): KAGVTQTPRYLIKTRGQQVTLSCSPISGHRSVSWYQQTPGQGLQFLFEYFSETQRNKGNFPGRFSGRQFSNSRSEMNVSTLELGDSALYLCASSTTTGLTGELFFGEGSRLTVL.